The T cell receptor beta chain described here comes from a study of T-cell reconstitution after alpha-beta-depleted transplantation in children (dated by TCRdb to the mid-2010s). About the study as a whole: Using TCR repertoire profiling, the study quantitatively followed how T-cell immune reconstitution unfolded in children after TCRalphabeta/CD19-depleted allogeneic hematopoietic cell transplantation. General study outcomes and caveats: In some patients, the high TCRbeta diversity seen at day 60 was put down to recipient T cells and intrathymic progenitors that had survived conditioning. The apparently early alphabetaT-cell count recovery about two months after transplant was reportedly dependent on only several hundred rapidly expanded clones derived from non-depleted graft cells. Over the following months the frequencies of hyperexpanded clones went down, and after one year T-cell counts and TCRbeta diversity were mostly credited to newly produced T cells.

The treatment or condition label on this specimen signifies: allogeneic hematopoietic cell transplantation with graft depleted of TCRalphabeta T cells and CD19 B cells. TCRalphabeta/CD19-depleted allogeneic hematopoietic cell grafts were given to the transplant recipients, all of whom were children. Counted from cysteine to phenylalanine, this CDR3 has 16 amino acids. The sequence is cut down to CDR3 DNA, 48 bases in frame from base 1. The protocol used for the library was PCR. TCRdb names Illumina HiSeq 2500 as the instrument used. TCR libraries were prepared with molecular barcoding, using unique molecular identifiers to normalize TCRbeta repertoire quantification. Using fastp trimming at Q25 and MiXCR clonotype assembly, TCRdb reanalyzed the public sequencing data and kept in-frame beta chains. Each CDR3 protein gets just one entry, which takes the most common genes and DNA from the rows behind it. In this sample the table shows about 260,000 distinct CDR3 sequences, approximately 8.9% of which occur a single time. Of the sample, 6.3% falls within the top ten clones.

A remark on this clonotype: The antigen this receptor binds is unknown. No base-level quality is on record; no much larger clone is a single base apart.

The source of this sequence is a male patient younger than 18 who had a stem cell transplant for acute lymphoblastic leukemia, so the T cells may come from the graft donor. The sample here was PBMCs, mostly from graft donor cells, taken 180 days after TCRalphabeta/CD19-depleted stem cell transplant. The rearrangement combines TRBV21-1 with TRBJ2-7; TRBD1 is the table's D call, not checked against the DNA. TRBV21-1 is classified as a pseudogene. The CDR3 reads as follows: CASSLRGGQETYEQYF. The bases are TGTGCCAGCAGCTTACGAGGAGGACAGGAAACCTACGAGCAGTACTTC.